The next 18 T cell receptor beta chains were all read from a single sample in a study of blood T cell repertoires in COVID-19. Clones were sequenced by immunoSEQ multiplex PCR, and TCRdb holds only the in-frame ones, with some missing. The sample contains around 180,000 clones, 83% of which appear only once. Sequenced material: peripheral blood. These receptors came from a human donor in a cohort sampled during active COVID-19.

The V call is TRBV18, the J call TRBJ2-5, with 9 bases aligning to TRBD1. The germline gives CDR1 KGHSH, CDR2 LQKENI. The V and J ends lost 2 bases and 5 bases, in that order; junction bases with no gene match: 6. The CDR3 contains 15 residues. In DNA form, the CDR3 reads TGTGCCAGCTCACCAACACAGGGGGCGCGGGAGACCCAGTACTTC. It translates to CASSPTQGARETQYF.

The DNA for the CDR3 is TGTGCCAGTCAGACAACTAACTATGGCTACACCTTC. It translates to CASQTTNYGYTF. The genes are TRBV19 and TRBJ1-2; D gene ambiguous. The length of the CDR3 is 12 residues. Germline V gene sequence: CDR1 LNHDA, CDR2 SQIVND (reference sequence). V lost 8 bases, J lost 0 bases, and 7 bases lay in between.

The chain links TRBV19 to TRBJ1-6; D is unclear. The CDR3 runs to 13 residues. The germline V gene encodes CDR1 LNHDA and CDR2 SQIVND (reference sequence). Between the trimmed V and J ends, which lost 8 bases and 0 bases, there was a span of 5 bases. CDR3 nucleotide sequence: TGTGCCAGTGAGAGCTCCTATAATTCACCCCTCCACTTT. The encoded protein is CASESSYNSPLHF.

J is TRBJ1-1 and V is TRBV11-2, with D possibly being TRBD1 (5 bases). The CDR3 contains 14 residues. V lost 6 bases, J lost 2 bases, and 13 bases lay in between. CDR1 and CDR2 from the germline V gene are SGHAT and FQNNGV. CDR3 nucleotide sequence: TGTGCCAGCAGTTTAAGGAGGGGTAACACTGAAGCTTTCTTT. Translated, it gives CASSLRRGNTEAFF.

This rearrangement joins TRBV9 to TRBJ2-7; D not certain. CDR3 length equals 13 residues. Germline V CDR1 and CDR2: SGDLS, YYNGEE. V lost 0 bases, J lost 0 bases, and 4 bases lay in between. CDR3 bases: TGTGCCAGCAGCGTAGGAGTCTCCTACGAGCAGTACTTC. Its protein product is CASSVGVSYEQYF.

This chain uses TRBV6-2 or TRBV6-3 with TRBJ2-7; 9 bases agree with TRBD2. The length of the CDR3 is 15 residues. Germline CDR1 and CDR2: MNHEY and SVGEGT. After removal of 6 bases from V and 2 bases from J, the junction contained 8 bases not matched to a gene. CDR3 amino acids: CASSSGASGTYEQYF. DNA of the CDR3: TGTGCCAGCAGCTCTGGGGCTAGCGGGACCTACGAGCAGTACTTC.

The V call is TRBV5-4, the J call TRBJ2-3, with 7 bases lining up with TRBD1. The germline CDR1 and CDR2 sequences are SGHNT and YYREEE (reference sequence). Trimming removed 3 bases from V and 5 bases from J; junction bases left unmatched: 3. The CDR3 length is 13 residues. The CDR3 nucleotides read TGTGCCAGCAGCTCTAGACAGGGAGATACGCAGTATTTT. This encodes CASSSRQGDTQYF. Based on the CDR3 plus reference TRBV5-4 and TRBJ2-3, the full variable domain is ETGVTQSPTHLIKTRGQQVTLRCSSQSGHNTVSWYQQALGQGPQFIFQYYREEENGRGNFPPRFSGLQFPNYSSELNVNALELDDSALYLCASSSRQGDTQYFGPGTRLTVL.

The chain combines TRBV28 with TRBJ1-4, with 9 positions matching TRBD1. The germline V gene encodes CDR1 MDHEN and CDR2 SYDVKM. V gave up 3 bases and J gave up 10 bases; unmatched junction bases: 3. The CDR3 spans 13 residues. The CDR3 coding sequence is TGTGCCAGCAGTTTGGGACAGGGAGGAAAACTGTTTTTT. This sequence encodes CASSLGQGGKLFF.

This clone was detected only once. The chain combines TRBV20-1 with TRBJ2-1, with D possibly being TRBD1 (6 bases). In germline, CDR1 is DFQATT, CDR2 SNEGSKA (reference sequence). V was shortened by 6 bases and J by 9 bases, with 12 bases between the two germline ends. The CDR3 sequence is 11 residues long. This CDR3 is CSAVQGFEQFF. The CDR3 nucleotides are TGCAGTGCGGTACAGGGTTTTGAGCAGTTCTTC.

This clone turned up a few times. The chain combines TRBV5-4 with TRBJ2-7; 9 positions match TRBD2. The germline V gene has CDR1 SGHNT and CDR2 YYREEE (reference sequence). V dropped 5 bases and J dropped 7; count of bases not matched to a gene: 4. This CDR3 is 12 amino acids long. The CDR3: CASSYGLAEQYF. CDR3 nucleotide sequence: TGTGCCAGCAGTTATGGACTAGCGGAGCAGTACTTC.

This clone came up once. V gene TRBV5-6 combines with J gene TRBJ2-7, with D perhaps TRBD2 (5 bases). The V end lost 3 bases, the J end lost 0 bases, and 13 bases lay between the germline ends. Germline-derived CDR1 and CDR2 are SGHDT and YYEEEE. This CDR3 region has 15 residues. Here the CDR3 reads CASSSIGGLSYEQYF. The CDR3, as DNA: TGTGCCAGCAGCTCGATTGGCGGGCTCTCCTACGAGCAGTACTTC.

The chain carries TRBV6-6 and TRBJ2-7, with TRBD2 matching over 11 bases. From germline, CDR1 is MNHNY and CDR2 SVGAGI (reference sequence). With 4 bases clipped from V and 4 bases from J, the junction kept 3 bases outside the gene matches. This CDR3 spans 14 amino acids. CDR3 sequence reads: CASSSASGGYEQYF. DNA of the CDR3: TGTGCCAGCAGTTCGGCTAGCGGGGGGTACGAGCAGTACTTC.

V and J are TRBV4-2 and TRBJ2-7; TRBD1 agrees at 8 bases. Germline CDR1 and CDR2: LGHNA and YNFKEQ. With V trimmed by 4 bases and J by 2 bases, 7 bases remained unmatched. The length of the CDR3 is 15 residues. CDR3 residues: CASSRPGQEAYEQYF. The CDR3 region has the DNA TGTGCCAGCAGCCGGCCGGGACAGGAGGCCTACGAGCAGTACTTC.

The gene calls are TRBV6-5 and TRBJ2-6; D is perhaps TRBD2 (6 bases). Trimming left V 7 bases short and J 1 base short, with 11 bases between. The germline gives CDR1 MNHEY, CDR2 SVGAGI. The CDR3 has 15 residues. The CDR3, as DNA: TGTGCCAGCAACGAAGGAGGGTCTGGGGCCAACGTCCTGACTTTC. As protein: CASNEGGSGANVLTF.

The chain combines TRBV7-2 with TRBJ2-5; 10 bases match TRBD1. V lost 8 bases and J lost 7; bases outside the gene matches: 7. The CDR3 consists of 13 residues. Germline lookup yields CDR1 SGHTA and CDR2 FQGNSA. In nucleotides, the CDR3 is TGTGCCAGCCAAGGGACAGGGGATGGGACCCAGTACTTC. This translates into CASQGTGDGTQYF.

With regard to this clone: In the same sample, other DNA sequences code for this CDR3. The chain recombines TRBV7-2 with TRBJ2-7, with D unclear. V dropped 1 base and J dropped 2 bases, with 6 bases sitting between them. Germline V gives CDR1 SGHTA, CDR2 FQGNSA. The CDR3 is 13 amino acids. CDR3 coding DNA: TGTGCCAGCAGCTTAGGCAGGACCTACGAGCAGTACTTC. Translated: CASSLGRTYEQYF.

The V and J genes are TRBV9 and TRBJ2-4, with no clear D. The CDR3 extends over 14 amino acids. Germline V CDR1 and CDR2: SGDLS, YYNGEE. V lost 4 bases to trimming and J lost 0 bases, with 8 bases between them. The CDR3 bases are TGTGCCAGCAGCCCCAGACAAGCCAAAAACATTCAGTACTTC. Its translation is CASSPRQAKNIQYF.

The J gene is TRBJ2-7, the V gene TRBV25-1; D possibly corresponds to TRBD1 (6 bases). In germline, CDR1 is MGHDK, CDR2 SYGVNS. V was clipped by 8 bases and J by 3 bases, with 8 bases between them. The CDR3 is 11 residues long. In nucleotides, the CDR3 is TGTGCCAGCGAACAGGGCTACGAGCAGTACTTC. Translated: CASEQGYEQYF.